This TCR beta chain was sequenced for a study of cytomegalovirus exposure and HLA in healthy donors. PCR primers comprised 60 Vbeta and 13 Jbeta primers. Profiling relied on immunoSEQ multiplex PCR, and the TCRdb table lists in-frame clones only, not all of them. The sample yields over 95,000 clones, 76% seen once. Study findings and constraints: Some TCR beta chains (about 180 of them) were listed as cytomegalovirus-associated.

This CDR3 has 15 residues. Trimming cost V 6 bases and J 8 bases, with 17 bases left between them. From germline, CDR1 is LNHDA and CDR2 SQIVND (reference sequence). Comments on this clone: Its antigen is unidentified.

The receptor's source is a woman aged 40-49 years in good health and CMV-seropositive. The material sequenced was PBMCs. The chain recombines TRBV19 with TRBJ1-6, with D perhaps TRBD1 (6 bases). The CDR3 sequence is CASRPAGRGDSPLHF. CDR3 nucleotide sequence: TGTGCCAGTAGGCCTGCCGGGAGGGGGGATTCACCCCTCCACTTT.